The source of this TCR beta chain is a study of cytomegalovirus exposure and HLA in healthy donors. Notes on the study in general: Researchers counted around 170 TCR beta chains as cytomegalovirus-associated. Later on, an analysis tied approximately 17,000 TCR beta sequences to HLA alleles at 0.05 false discovery rate.

The CDR3 is made up of 13 amino acids. Germline CDR1 and CDR2: ENHRY and SYGVKD. Trimming took 6 bases from V and 2 from J, leaving 11 bases between them. Comments on this clone: Its antigen remains unknown.

The PCR had 60 Vbeta and 13 Jbeta primers. Some clones are missing from TCRdb's copy, which holds only in-frame ones; the method was immunoSEQ multiplex PCR. The data hold some 160,000 clones, with around four fifths observed a single time. The chain couples TRBV10-3 to TRBJ2-7; perhaps TRBD2 as D (6 bases). The clonotype was recovered from a young woman in good health and CMV-seronegative. Specimen: PBMCs. This CDR3 is CAIRRDGTYEQYF. The CDR3 coding sequence is TGTGCCATCAGGCGGGACGGGACCTACGAGCAGTACTTC.